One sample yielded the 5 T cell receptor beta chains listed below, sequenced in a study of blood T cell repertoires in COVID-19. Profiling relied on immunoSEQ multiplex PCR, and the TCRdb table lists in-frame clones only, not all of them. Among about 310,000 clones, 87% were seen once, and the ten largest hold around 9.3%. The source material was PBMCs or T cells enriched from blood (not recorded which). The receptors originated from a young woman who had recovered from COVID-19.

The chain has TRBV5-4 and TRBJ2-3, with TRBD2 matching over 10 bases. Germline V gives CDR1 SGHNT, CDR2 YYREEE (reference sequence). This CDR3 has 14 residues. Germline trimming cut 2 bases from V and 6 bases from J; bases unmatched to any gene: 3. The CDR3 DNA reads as TGTGCCAGCAGCTTAGCTAGCGGGAGCGATACGCAGTATTTT. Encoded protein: CASSLASGSDTQYF.

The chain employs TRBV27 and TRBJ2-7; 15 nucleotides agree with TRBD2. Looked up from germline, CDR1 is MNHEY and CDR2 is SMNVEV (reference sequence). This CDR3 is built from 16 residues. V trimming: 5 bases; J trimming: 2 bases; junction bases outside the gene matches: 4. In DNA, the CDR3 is TGTGCCAGCAGTCCGGGACTAGCGGGAGGTACCTACGAGCAGTACTTC. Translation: CASSPGLAGGTYEQYF.

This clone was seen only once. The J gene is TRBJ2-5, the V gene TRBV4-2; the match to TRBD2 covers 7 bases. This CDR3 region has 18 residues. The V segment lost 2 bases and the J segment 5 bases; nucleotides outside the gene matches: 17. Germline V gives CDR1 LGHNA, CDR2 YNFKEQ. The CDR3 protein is CASSQNYRGDQKMETQYF. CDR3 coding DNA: TGTGCCAGCAGCCAAAATTACCGGGGGGACCAAAAGATGGAGACCCAGTACTTC.

For the CDR3, the DNA is TGTGCCAGTAGGCAAGACAGGGGAGGGTTGGGTGAAGCTTTCTTT. It encodes CASRQDRGGLGEAFF. The J gene is TRBJ1-1, the V gene TRBV19; TRBD1 agrees at 8 bases. There are 15 residues in the CDR3. Trimming cost V 6 bases and J 7 bases; bases outside gene matches: 13. Germline loops: CDR1 LNHDA, CDR2 SQIVND (reference sequence).

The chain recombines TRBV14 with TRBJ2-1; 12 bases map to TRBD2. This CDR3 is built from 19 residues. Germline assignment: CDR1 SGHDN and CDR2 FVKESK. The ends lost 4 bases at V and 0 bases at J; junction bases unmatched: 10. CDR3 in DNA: TGTGCCAGCAGCCCCCTTAGGACTAGCGGGACCAGCTCCTACAATGAGCAGTTCTTC. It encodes CASSPLRTSGTSSYNEQFF.